The rows below give T cell receptor beta chains drawn from one sample of a study of immune evolution from preneoplasia to lung adenocarcinoma. TCRdb keeps only in-frame clones here, not all; method: immunoSEQ multiplex PCR. The sample records some 9,000 clones, more than 80% being singletons. Sequenced material: FFPE lung adenocarcinoma in situ tissue. These receptors all come from a person aged 65 to 79 with lung adenocarcinoma. CDR3s include the opening cysteine and the closing phenylalanine or tryptophan. Fields, in order: J gene, D gene, clone size, V gene, CDR3 DNA, CDR3 protein. A D gene is named only where the DNA matches it firmly. Only some rows state a clone size, as once, few, many or a class for expanded clones.

J: TRBJ2-1; D: TRBD2; size: NA; V: TRBV5-4; DNA: TGTGCCAGCAGCTCGACTAGCGGGGGATACAATGAGCAGTTCTTC; CDR3: CASSSTSGGYNEQFF
J: TRBJ1-5; D: NA; size: NA; V: TRBV5-6; DNA: TGTGCCAGCAGCCCCAATTACGTGTACTTCCAGTGGGGTCAGCCCCAGCATTTT; CDR3: CASSPNYVYFQWGQPQHF
J: TRBJ2-3; D: NA; size: NA; V: TRBV11-2; DNA: TGTGCCAGCAGCTTCGGTTCTGGGCGTAGCACAGATACGCAGTATTTT; CDR3: CASSFGSGRSTDTQYF
J: TRBJ1-1; D: TRBD1; size: NA; V: TRBV5-1; DNA: TGCGCCAGCAGCTTCCAGGGGGTTATGAACACTGAAGCTTTCTTT; CDR3: CASSFQGVMNTEAFF
J: TRBJ2-7; D: TRBD1; size: few; V: TRBV7-9; DNA: TGTGCCAGCAGCCCCCAGACAGGGGGCAGGATCTACGAGCAGTACTTC; CDR3: CASSPQTGGRIYEQYF
J: TRBJ2-5; D: TRBD1; size: NA; V: TRBV5-1; DNA: TGCGCCAGCAGCTTGGCCACAGGGGGCGGAGAGACCCAGTACTTC; CDR3: CASSLATGGGETQYF
J: TRBJ2-2; D: NA; size: once; V: TRBV10-3; DNA: TGTGCCATCAGTGAGTCCTGGAGCTTGAACACCGGGGAGCTGTTTTTT; CDR3: CAISESWSLNTGELFF
J: TRBJ2-1; D: NA; size: NA; V: TRBV6-1; DNA: TGTGCCAGCACCGAGGAGATAGAACAGTTCTTC; CDR3: CASTEEIEQFF
J: TRBJ1-1; D: NA; size: NA; V: TRBV7-9; DNA: TGTGCCAGCAGCCCCCGACAGGCAATTGTAACTGAAGCTTTCTTT; CDR3: CASSPRQAIVTEAFF
J: TRBJ2-7; D: TRBD2; size: NA; V: TRBV5-1; DNA: TGCGCCAGCAGCCCACGTGGGGGGGATCCCTCTGCCGGGCAGTACTTC; CDR3: CASSPRGGDPSAGQYF
J: TRBJ2-3; D: NA; size: NA; V: TRBV14; DNA: TGTGCCAGCAGGCCCGGGACTTCTAGCACAGATACGCAGTATTTT; CDR3: CASRPGTSSTDTQYF
J: TRBJ2-2; D: TRBD1; size: NA; V: TRBV12-5; DNA: TGTGCTAGTGGGACAGGGAGTGCCACCGGGGAGCTGTTTTTT; CDR3: CASGTGSATGELFF
J: TRBJ2-1; D: TRBD2; size: NA; V: TRBV18; DNA: TGTGCCAGCTCACCACAGGGAGGGCCTGTGAATGAGCAGTTCTTC; CDR3: CASSPQGGPVNEQFF
J: TRBJ2-5; D: NA; size: NA; V: TRBV19; DNA: TGTGCCAGTAGTATCTCTGGGGGTCAGTGGGAGACCCAGTACTTC; CDR3: CASSISGGQWETQYF
J: TRBJ1-4; D: TRBD1; size: NA; V: TRBV7-9; DNA: TGTGCCAGCAGCCGGGGACAGGCGTTCGGCTTAAATGAAAAACTGTTTTTT; CDR3: CASSRGQAFGLNEKLFF
J: TRBJ2-2; D: NA; size: once; V: TRBV7-6; DNA: TGTGCCAGCAGCCCCTGGACAGCCACCGGGGAGCTGTTTTTT; CDR3: CASSPWTATGELFF
J: TRBJ2-1; D: NA; size: NA; V: TRBV6-6; DNA: TGTGCCAGCAGTCACCCGTCCCGGAACTACAATGAGCAGTTCTTC; CDR3: CASSHPSRNYNEQFF
J: TRBJ2-1; D: NA; size: NA; V: TRBV7-2; DNA: TGTGCCAGCAGCTACGGGACGACTAGGAACAATGAGCAGTTCTTC; CDR3: CASSYGTTRNNEQFF
J: TRBJ2-5; D: TRBD2; size: NA; V: TRBV11-3; DNA: TGTGCCAGCAGCACCGGGACTAGCGGAGGGGAAGGGGAGACCCAGTACTTC; CDR3: CASSTGTSGGEGETQYF
J: TRBJ1-2; D: TRBD1; size: once; V: TRBV11-3; DNA: TGTGCCAGCAGCTCGAGGGGGCAAGCGATCTATGGCTACACCTTC; CDR3: CASSSRGQAIYGYTF
J: TRBJ2-1; D: TRBD2; size: NA; V: TRBV18; DNA: TGTGCCAGCTCACGGACCGGGACTAGCGGCTACAATGAGCAGTTCTTC; CDR3: CASSRTGTSGYNEQFF
J: TRBJ1-2; D: NA; size: few; V: TRBV4-2; DNA: TGTGCCAGCAGCCAAGATGTCAGAGCTAACTATGGCTACACCTTC; CDR3: CASSQDVRANYGYTF